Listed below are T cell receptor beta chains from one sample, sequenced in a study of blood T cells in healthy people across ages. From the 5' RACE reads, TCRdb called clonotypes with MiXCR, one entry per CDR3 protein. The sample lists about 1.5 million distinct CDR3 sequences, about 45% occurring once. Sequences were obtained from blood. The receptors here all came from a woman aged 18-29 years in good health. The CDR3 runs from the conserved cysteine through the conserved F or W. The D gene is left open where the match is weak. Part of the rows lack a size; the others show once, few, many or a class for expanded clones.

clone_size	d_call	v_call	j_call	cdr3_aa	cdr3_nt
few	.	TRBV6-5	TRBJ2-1	CASSPPGALLDNEQFF	TGTGCCAGCAGCCCCCCGGGGGCCCTTCTTGACAATGAGCAGTTCTTC
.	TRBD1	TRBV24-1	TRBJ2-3	CATSGSTGSMDTDTQYF	TGTGCCACCAGTGGGTCGACAGGGTCTATGGACACAGATACGCAGTATTTT
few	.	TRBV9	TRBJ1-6	CASSRTVYNSPLHF	TGTGCCAGCAGCCGGACAGTCTATAATTCACCCCTCCACTTT
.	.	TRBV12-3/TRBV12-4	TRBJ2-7	CVSSLGIVAYEQYF	TGTGTCAGCAGCCTCGGAATCGTCGCCTACGAGCAGTACTTC
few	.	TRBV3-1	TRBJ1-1	CASSQWGARDTEAFF	TGTGCCAGCAGCCAATGGGGGGCGAGGGACACTGAAGCTTTCTTT
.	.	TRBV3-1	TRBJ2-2	CASSQEAVMTNTGELFF	TGTGCCAGCAGCCAAGAGGCGGTGATGACCAACACCGGGGAGCTGTTTTTT
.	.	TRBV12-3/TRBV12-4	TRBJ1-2	CASSLVGTRERGYTF	TGTGCCAGCAGTTTAGTCGGGACACGAGAACGTGGCTATACCTTC
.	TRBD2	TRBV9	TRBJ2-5	CASSAPSGGHHGVNEQYF	TGTGCCAGCAGCGCGCCTAGCGGGGGGCACCATGGGGTCAATGAGCAGTACTTC
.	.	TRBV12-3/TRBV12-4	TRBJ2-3	CASSSPLTGTAFGDTQYF	TGTGCCAGCAGTTCACCCCTGACCGGGACTGCCTTTGGCGATACGCAGTATTTT
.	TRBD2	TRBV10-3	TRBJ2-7	CAISEFAGGRYEQYF	TGTGCCATCAGTGAGTTTGCGGGGGGCCGCTACGAGCAGTACTTC
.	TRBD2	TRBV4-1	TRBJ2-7	CASSQVLGTTYEQYF	TGCGCCAGCAGCCAAGTACTCGGGACTACTTACGAGCAGTACTTC
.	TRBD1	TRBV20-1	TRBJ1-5	CSARRQGDQPQHF	TGCAGTGCTAGACGACAGGGAGATCAGCCCCAGCATTTT
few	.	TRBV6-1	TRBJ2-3	CASSETGMGADTQYF	TGTGCCAGCAGTGAAACGGGAATGGGGGCAGATACGCAGTATTTT
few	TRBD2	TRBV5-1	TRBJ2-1	CASSGALAGSYNEQFF	TGCGCCAGCAGCGGAGCCCTAGCGGGTTCCTACAATGAGCAGTTCTTC
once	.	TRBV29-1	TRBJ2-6	CSGHGGHSSGANVLTF	TGCAGCGGTCACGGGGGGCATAGCTCTGGGGCCAACGTCCTGACTTTC
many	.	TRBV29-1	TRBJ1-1	CSVAGVMNTEAFF	TGCAGCGTTGCTGGGGTTATGAACACTGAAGCTTTCTTT
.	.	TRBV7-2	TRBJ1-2	CASSLLPGLGYTF	TGTGCCAGCAGCTTATTACCGGGGCTGGGCTACACCTTC
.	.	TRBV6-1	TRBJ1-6	CASRVQGNSPLHF	TGTGCCAGCAGGGTACAGGGAAATTCACCCCTCCACTTT
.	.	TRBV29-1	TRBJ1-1	CSAQNRARGVTEAFF	TGCAGCGCCCAAAACAGGGCCCGAGGGGTCACTGAAGCTTTCTTT
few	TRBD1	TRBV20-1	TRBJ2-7	CSARGQDRAYEQYF	TGCAGTGCTAGAGGCCAGGACAGGGCGTACGAGCAGTACTTC
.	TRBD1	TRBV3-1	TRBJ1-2	CASSQRGQVVEKLYGYTF	TGTGCCAGCAGCCAACGGGGACAGGTGGTTGAGAAGCTCTATGGCTACACCTTC
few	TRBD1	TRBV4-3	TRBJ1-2	CASSQAGTEYYGYTF	TGCGCCAGCAGCCAAGCCGGGACAGAATACTATGGCTACACCTTC
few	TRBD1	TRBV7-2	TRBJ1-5	CASRQGTGDQPQHF	TGTGCCAGCAGACAGGGGACAGGGGATCAGCCCCAGCATTTT
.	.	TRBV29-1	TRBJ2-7	CSVQIRGYEQYF	TGCAGCGTCCAAATTCGGGGCTACGAGCAGTACTTC
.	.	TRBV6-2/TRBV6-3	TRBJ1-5	CASSPQTRRPQHF	TGTGCCAGCAGTCCCCAGACCCGGAGACCTCAGCATTTT
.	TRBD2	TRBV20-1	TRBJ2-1	CSARDRLADNEQFF	TGCAGTGCTAGAGATCGCCTAGCGGATAATGAGCAGTTCTTC
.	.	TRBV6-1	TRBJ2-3	CASSLWPGRQDISDTQYF	TGTGCCAGCAGCCTCTGGCCCGGTAGACAGGATATCTCAGATACGCAGTATTTT
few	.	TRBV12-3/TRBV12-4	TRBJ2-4	CASSFYGAKNIQYF	TGTGCCAGCAGTTTTTATGGGGCCAAAAACATTCAGTACTTC
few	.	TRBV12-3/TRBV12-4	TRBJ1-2	CASSLSQGRGYTF	TGTGCCAGCAGTTTAAGCCAGGGCAGGGGCTACACCTTC
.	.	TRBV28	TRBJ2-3	CASSVARAGHTDTQYF	TGTGCCAGCAGCGTTGCGAGGGCGGGGCACACAGATACGCAGTATTTT
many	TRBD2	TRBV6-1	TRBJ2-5	CASSPTGTSASVTQYF	TGTGCCAGCAGTCCGACCGGGACTAGCGCGTCGGTGACCCAGTACTTC
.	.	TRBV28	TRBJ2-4	CASRPEGVENIQYF	TGTGCCTCACGCCCTGAGGGTGTGGAAAACATTCAGTACTTC
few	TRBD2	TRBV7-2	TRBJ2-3	CASSNRRGGPDTQYF	TGTGCCAGCAGCAATCGGAGGGGAGGGCCAGATACGCAGTATTTT
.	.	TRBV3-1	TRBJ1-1	CASSATGGFTEAFF	TGTGCCAGCAGCGCCACGGGGGGGTTCACTGAAGCTTTCTTT
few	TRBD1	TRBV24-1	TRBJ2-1	CATGQVFSYNEQFF	TGTGCCACCGGACAGGTCTTCTCCTACAATGAGCAGTTCTTC
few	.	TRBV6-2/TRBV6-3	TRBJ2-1	CASTTEKGVEQFF	TGTGCCAGCACCACAGAGAAGGGGGTTGAGCAGTTCTTC
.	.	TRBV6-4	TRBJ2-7	CASSVEPSPYNEQYF	TGTGCCAGCAGTGTTGAACCTTCACCCTACAATGAGCAGTACTTC
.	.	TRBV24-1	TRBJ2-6	CATSDFNRAGANVLTF	TGTGCCACCAGTGACTTTAACAGGGCTGGGGCCAACGTCCTGACTTTC
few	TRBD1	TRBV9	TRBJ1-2	CASSVGQGGAYGYTF	TGTGCCAGCAGCGTCGGACAGGGTGGTGCCTATGGCTACACCTTC
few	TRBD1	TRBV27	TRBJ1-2	CASRQWTGYNYGYTF	TGTGCCAGCAGGCAATGGACAGGGTATAACTATGGCTACACCTTC
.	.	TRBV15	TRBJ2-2	CATSTPWGVSTGELFF	TGTGCCACCAGCACTCCGTGGGGGGTGAGCACCGGGGAGCTGTTTTTT
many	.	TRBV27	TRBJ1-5	CASSLYMGIWQPQHF	TGTGCCAGCAGTTTATACATGGGGATCTGGCAGCCCCAGCATTTT
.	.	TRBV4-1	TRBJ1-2	CASNQEQGNYYGYTF	TGCGCCAGCAACCAAGAGCAGGGGAATTACTATGGCTACACCTTC
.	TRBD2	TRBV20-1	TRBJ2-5	CSARDSASGSMETQYF	TGCAGTGCTAGAGATAGTGCTAGCGGGAGCATGGAGACCCAGTACTTC
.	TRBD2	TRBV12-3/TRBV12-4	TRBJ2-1	CASSLRTSGSGNEQFF	TGTGCCAGCAGTCTCCGGACTAGCGGGAGCGGTAATGAGCAGTTCTTC
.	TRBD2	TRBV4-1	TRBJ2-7	CASRSSTSGIYEQYF	TGCGCCAGCAGATCTTCAACTAGCGGGATCTACGAGCAGTACTTC